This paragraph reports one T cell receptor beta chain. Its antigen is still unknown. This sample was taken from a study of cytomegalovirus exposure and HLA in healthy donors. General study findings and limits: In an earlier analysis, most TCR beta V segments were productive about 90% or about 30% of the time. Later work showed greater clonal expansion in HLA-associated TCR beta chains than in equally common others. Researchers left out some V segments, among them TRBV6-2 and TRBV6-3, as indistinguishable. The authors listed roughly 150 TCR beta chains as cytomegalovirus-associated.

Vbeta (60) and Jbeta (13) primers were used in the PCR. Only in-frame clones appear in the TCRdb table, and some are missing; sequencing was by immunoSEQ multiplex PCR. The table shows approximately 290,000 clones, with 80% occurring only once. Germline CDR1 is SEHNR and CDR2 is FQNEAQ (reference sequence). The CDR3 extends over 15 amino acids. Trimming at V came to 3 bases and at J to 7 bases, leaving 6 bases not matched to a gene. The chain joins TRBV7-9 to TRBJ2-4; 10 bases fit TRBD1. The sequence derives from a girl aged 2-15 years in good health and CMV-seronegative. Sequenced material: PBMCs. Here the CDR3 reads CASSFYGTGVNIQYF. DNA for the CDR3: TGTGCCAGCAGCTTCTATGGGACAGGGGTCAACATTCAGTACTTC.